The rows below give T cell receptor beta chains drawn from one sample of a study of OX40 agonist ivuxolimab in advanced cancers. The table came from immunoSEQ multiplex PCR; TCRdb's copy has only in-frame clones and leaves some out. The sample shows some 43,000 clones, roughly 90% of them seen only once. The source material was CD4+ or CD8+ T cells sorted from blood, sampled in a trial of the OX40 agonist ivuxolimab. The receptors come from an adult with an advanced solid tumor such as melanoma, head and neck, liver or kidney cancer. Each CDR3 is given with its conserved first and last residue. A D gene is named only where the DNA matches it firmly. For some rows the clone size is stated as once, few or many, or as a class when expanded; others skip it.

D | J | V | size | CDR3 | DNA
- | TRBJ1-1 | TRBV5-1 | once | CASSLGGGTTEAFF | TGCGCCAGCAGCTTGGGTGGGGGAACCACTGAAGCTTTCTTT
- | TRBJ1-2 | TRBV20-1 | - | CSANYYGYTF | TGCAGTGCGAACTACTATGGCTACACCTTC
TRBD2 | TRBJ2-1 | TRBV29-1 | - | CSVPGLDYNEQFF | TGCAGCGTCCCCGGACTAGATTACAATGAGCAGTTCTTC
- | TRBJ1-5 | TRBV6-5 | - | CASSYSGGHQPQHF | TGTGCCAGCAGTTACTCGGGGGGTCATCAGCCCCAGCATTTT
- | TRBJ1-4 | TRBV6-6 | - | CASSRSRGRGNEKLFF | TGTGCCAGCAGTCGCTCCCGGGGACGTGGTAATGAAAAACTGTTTTTT
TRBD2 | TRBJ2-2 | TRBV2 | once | CASSSKRAGGLTGELFF | TGTGCCAGCAGTAGTAAAAGGGCGGGGGGTCTCACCGGGGAGCTGTTTTTT
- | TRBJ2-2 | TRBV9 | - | CASSVVGGRGESTGELFF | TGTGCCAGCAGCGTAGTCGGGGGGCGCGGCGAGAGTACCGGGGAGCTGTTTTTT
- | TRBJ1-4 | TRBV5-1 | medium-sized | CASSRTTNEKLFF | TGCGCCAGCAGTAGGACAACTAATGAAAAACTGTTTTTT
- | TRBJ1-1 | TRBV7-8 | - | CASSLFTEVLTEAFF | TGTGCCAGCAGCCTATTTACCGAGGTACTCACTGAAGCTTTCTTT
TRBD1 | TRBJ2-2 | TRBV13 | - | CASSSGTVNTGELFF | TGTGCCAGCAGCTCCGGGACAGTGAACACCGGGGAGCTGTTTTTT
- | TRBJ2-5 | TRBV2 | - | CASSKGRLQETQYF | TGTGCCAGCAGTAAGGGGCGCCTACAAGAGACCCAGTACTTC
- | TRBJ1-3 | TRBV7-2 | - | CASSLGGGSGNTIYF | TGTGCCAGCAGCTTAGGAGGGGGATCTGGAAACACCATATATTTT
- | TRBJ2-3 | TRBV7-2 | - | CASSLEGADTQYF | TGTGCCAGCAGCTTAGAAGGGGCAGATACGCAGTATTTT
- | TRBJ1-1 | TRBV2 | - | CATARGPLNTEAFF | TGTGCCACGGCAAGGGGTCCACTGAACACTGAAGCTTTCTTT
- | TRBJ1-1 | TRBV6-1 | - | CASILSRGGTEAFF | TGTGCCAGCATCCTTTCGAGGGGAGGCACTGAAGCTTTCTTT
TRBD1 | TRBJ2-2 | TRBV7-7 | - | CASSPTLGQGNTGELFF | TGTGCTAGCAGCCCTACCCTCGGACAGGGAAACACCGGGGAGCTGTTTTTT
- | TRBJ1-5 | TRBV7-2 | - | CASSLGADQPQHF | TGTGCCAGCAGCTTAGGGGCAGATCAGCCCCAGCATTTT
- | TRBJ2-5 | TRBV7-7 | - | CASSLSGGAGRSQETQYF | TGTGCTAGCAGCTTGTCGGGGGGCGCGGGCCGATCTCAAGAGACCCAGTACTTC
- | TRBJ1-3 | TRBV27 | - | CASGYSGNTIYF | TGTGCCAGCGGGTACTCTGGAAACACCATATATTTT
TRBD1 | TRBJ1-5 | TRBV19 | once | CASSIASDRGRGQPQHF | TGTGCCAGTAGTATAGCATCGGACAGGGGGCGAGGACAGCCCCAGCATTTT
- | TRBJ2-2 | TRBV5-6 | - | CASSPTGIAGELFF | TGTGCCAGCAGCCCGACGGGAATAGCCGGGGAGCTGTTTTTT
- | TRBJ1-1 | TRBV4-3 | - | CASSQGVGSAEAFF | TGCGCCAGCAGCCAAGGGGTGGGGAGCGCTGAAGCTTTCTTT
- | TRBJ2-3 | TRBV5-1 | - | CASSLGQAADTQYF | TGCGCCAGCAGCTTGGGGCAGGCAGCAGATACGCAGTATTTT
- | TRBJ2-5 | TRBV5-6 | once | CASSLATGTGETQYF | TGTGCCAGCAGCTTGGCTACAGGGACCGGGGAGACCCAGTACTTC
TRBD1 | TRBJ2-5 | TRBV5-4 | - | CASSLGTGGPSQETQYF | TGTGCCAGCAGCTTGGGGACAGGGGGACCCTCCCAAGAGACCCAGTACTTC
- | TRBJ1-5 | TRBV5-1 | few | CASSRGGEPQHF | TGCGCCAGCAGCAGAGGTGGCGAGCCCCAGCATTTT
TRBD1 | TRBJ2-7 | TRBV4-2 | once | CASSQEGDRSIYEQYF | TGTGCCAGCAGCCAAGAGGGGGACAGGAGCATCTACGAGCAGTACTTC
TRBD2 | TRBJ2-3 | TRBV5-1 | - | CASSSFLRGGTDTQYF | TGCGCCAGCAGCTCGTTCTTGCGGGGGGGCACAGATACGCAGTATTTT
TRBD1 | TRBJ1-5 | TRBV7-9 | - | CASSSTGAGQPQHF | TGTGCCAGCAGCTCGACAGGGGCGGGTCAGCCCCAGCATTTT
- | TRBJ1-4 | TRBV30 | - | CAVEGQGREKLFF | TGTGCCGTCGAAGGTCAGGGACGGGAAAAACTGTTTTTT
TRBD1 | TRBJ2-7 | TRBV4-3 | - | CASSRERAGGNEQYF | TGCGCCAGCAGCCGAGAGCGCGCAGGGGGCAACGAGCAGTACTTC
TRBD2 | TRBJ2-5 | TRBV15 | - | CATSRAGTSGGARETQYF | TGTGCCACCAGCAGAGCTGGGACTAGCGGGGGGGCTCGGGAGACCCAGTACTTC
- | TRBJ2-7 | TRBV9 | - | CASSVSSGDLYEQYF | TGTGCCAGCAGCGTATCTTCAGGGGACTTATACGAGCAGTACTTC
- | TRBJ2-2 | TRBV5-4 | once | CASSMRGAPNTGELFF | TGTGCCAGCAGTATGCGTGGTGCCCCCAACACCGGGGAGCTGTTTTTT
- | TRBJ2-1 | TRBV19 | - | CASSPGALASGLFF | TGTGCCAGTAGCCCCGGCGCCCTAGCGTCCGGCTTGTTCTTC
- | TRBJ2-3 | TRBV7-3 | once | CASSPGTNTDTQYF | TGTGCCAGCAGCCCCGGGACGAACACAGATACGCAGTATTTT
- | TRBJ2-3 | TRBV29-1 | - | CSVDVNAGDTQYF | TGCAGCGTTGACGTAAACGCGGGAGATACGCAGTATTTT
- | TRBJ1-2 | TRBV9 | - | CASSVANPNYGYTF | TGTGCCAGCAGCGTAGCAAATCCTAACTATGGCTACACCTTC
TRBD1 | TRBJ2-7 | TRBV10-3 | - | CAISAQTGSSYEQYF | TGTGCCATCAGTGCCCAGACAGGGAGCTCCTACGAGCAGTACTTC
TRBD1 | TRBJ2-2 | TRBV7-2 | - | CASSLGRTGRTGELFF | TGTGCCAGCAGCTTAGGGAGGACAGGGCGGACCGGGGAGCTGTTTTTT
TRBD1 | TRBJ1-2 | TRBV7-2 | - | CASSSRGTGANGYTF | TGTGCCAGCAGCTCCCGAGGGACAGGGGCTAATGGCTACACCTTC
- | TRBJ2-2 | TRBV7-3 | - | CASSLPRTGELFF | TGTGCCAGCAGCCTTCCTAGAACCGGGGAGCTGTTTTTT
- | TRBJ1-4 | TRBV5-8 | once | CASSLGPATNEKLFF | TGTGCCAGCAGCTTGGGTCCTGCAACTAATGAAAAACTGTTTTTT
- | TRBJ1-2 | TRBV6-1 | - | CASSVINLRRGSNYGYTF | TGTGCCAGCAGTGTCATAAACCTTCGACGGGGATCTAACTATGGCTACACCTTC
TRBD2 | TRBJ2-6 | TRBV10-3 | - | CAISSSGGSGDVLTF | TGTGCCATCAGCAGCTCGGGGGGGAGCGGGGACGTCCTGACTTTC
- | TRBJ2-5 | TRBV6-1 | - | CASSETGEWETQYF | TGTGCCAGCAGTGAGACCGGGGAGTGGGAGACCCAGTACTTC
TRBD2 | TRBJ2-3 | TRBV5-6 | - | CASSPLLGGGWDTQYF | TGTGCCAGCAGCCCCCTACTAGGCGGGGGGTGGGATACGCAGTATTTT